This T cell receptor beta chain stems from a study of neurological immune-mediated disorders. Overall study findings and caveats: Among expanded clones, no CDR3 amino acid sequences were shared across subjects, a pattern suggesting private repertoires in all groups.

The method for making cDNA was 5'RACE, and it used 10-nucleotide random UMIs. TCRdb itself ran the 5' RACE reads through MiXCR, one entry per CDR3 protein. The table has about 80,000 distinct CDR3 sequences, approximately 9.4% seen once. CDR1 and CDR2 from the germline V gene are MDHEN and SYDVKM. The V end lost 3 bases, the J end lost 6 bases, and 18 bases lay between the germline ends. This CDR3 contains 15 residues. In its sample, this clonotype was seen many times. The target antigen is unknown. Libraries used 2 million unsorted PBMCs kept frozen in RNAlater. The material sequenced was PBMCs. The J gene is TRBJ2-7, the V gene TRBV28, with D possibly matching TRBD2 (5 bases). This sequence was found in a man aged 50-59 years in good health. The CDR3 reads CASSFPGILEREQYF. CDR3 nucleotide sequence: TGTGCCAGCAGTTTTCCGGGAATTCTAGAGCGCGAGCAGTACTTC.